Below are 26 T cell receptor beta chains sequenced from a single sample in a study of identifying expanded T cells in peripheral blood. Assay: immunoSEQ multiplex PCR; the TCRdb copy retains only in-frame clones and omits some. The sample holds tens of thousands of clones; 70% to 90% are singletons and the top ten take 3% to 4%. Input material: blood. These receptors were collected from a person aged 18 to 70 in good health.

The chain uses TRBV30 and TRBJ2-3; D not certain. This CDR3 region has 11 residues. V dropped 3 bases and J dropped 8 bases, with 9 bases sitting between them. Germline CDR1 is GTSNPN and CDR2 is SVGIG (reference sequence). The chain's CDR3 is CAWRRTATQYF. The CDR3 DNA is TGTGCCTGGAGAAGGACCGCTACGCAGTATTTT.

V and J are TRBV30 and TRBJ2-1, with TRBD2 matching over 10 bases. Germline CDR1 is GTSNPN and CDR2 is SVGIG (reference sequence). With 2 bases clipped from V and 5 bases from J, the junction kept 6 bases outside the gene matches. The CDR3 is made up of 15 amino acids. The CDR3 here is CAWSRGTSGNNEQFF. In DNA, the CDR3 is TGTGCCTGGAGTCGAGGAACTAGCGGGAACAATGAGCAGTTCTTC. The entire variable domain, with the rest obtained from reference TRBV30 and TRBJ2-1, is as follows: SQTIHQWPATLVQPVGSPLSLECTVEGTSNPNLYWYRQAAGRGLQLLFYSVGIGQISSEVPQNLSASRPQDRQFILSSKKLLLSDSGFYLCAWSRGTSGNNEQFFGPGTRLTVL.

V and J are TRBV7-2 and TRBJ1-5; D might be TRBD1 (5 bases). Trimming pared 1 base from V and 7 bases from J, leaving 11 bases between. CDR3 size: 14 residues. Germline CDR1 SGHTA, CDR2 FQGNSA. For the CDR3, the DNA is TGTGCCAGCAGCTTAGGCTTGGGGGACCAGCCCCAGCATTTT. Translation gives CASSLGLGDQPQHF.

V and J are TRBV19 and TRBJ2-1; 7 nucleotides align to TRBD2. Trimming removed 3 bases from V and 3 bases from J; junction bases left unmatched: 5. CDR1 LNHDA and CDR2 SQIVND come from the germline V gene (reference sequence). The CDR3 is 15 residues long. CDR3 nucleotides: TGTGCCAGTAGTATCCTAGCGGAGGTCTACAATGAGCAGTTCTTC. It specifies CASSILAEVYNEQFF.

The rearrangement uses TRBV5-4 and TRBJ2-2; 10 bases line up with TRBD2. The CDR3 has 16 amino acids. CDR1 is SGHNT, CDR2 YYREEE, per germline (reference sequence). Trimming removed 2 bases from V and 2 bases from J; junction bases left unmatched: 3. This CDR3 is CASSLAGGPNTGELFF. CDR3 nucleotides: TGTGCCAGCAGCTTAGCGGGAGGGCCCAACACCGGGGAGCTGTTTTTT.

The V gene is TRBV5-8, the J gene TRBJ2-7; unclear D gene. Germline CDR1 is SGHTS and CDR2 is YDEGEE. V was pared by 0 bases and J by 2 bases, with 3 bases between. This CDR3 spans 12 amino acids. This CDR3 reads CASSLAPYEQYF. The CDR3 bases are TGTGCCAGCAGCTTGGCCCCCTACGAGCAGTACTTC.

As regards this clone: The germline gene is not matched at one end of the junction; a read error may be the cause. The chain employs TRBV18 and TRBJ2-2; D may match TRBD1 or TRBD2 (5 bases each). CDR3 length: 17 residues. The V gene's germline CDR1 is KGHSH and CDR2 LQKENI. The CDR3 coding sequence is TGTGCCAGCTCACTAGGGACGGCCCCGTCGAAGACCGGGGAGCTGTTTTTT. This codes for CASSLGTAPSKTGELFF.

The chain joins TRBV11-2 to TRBJ2-7; the D is unclear. The CDR3 is made up of 15 amino acids. Germline V lookup: CDR1 SGHAT, CDR2 FQNNGV. V shed 5 bases and J shed 2 bases, with 16 bases lying between them. The CDR3 nucleotides read TGTGCCAGCAGCCCCCTAGGACCAATAGCCTACGAGCAGTACTTC. This translates into CASSPLGPIAYEQYF.

V is TRBV2 and J is TRBJ2-3, with D maybe TRBD2 (7 bases). CDR3 size: 14 residues. The germline V gene has CDR1 SNHLY and CDR2 FYNNEI. The V and J ends lost 7 bases and 4 bases respectively, with 15 bases between them. The CDR3 spells CASMAEGGSDTQYF. The CDR3 DNA follows: TGTGCCAGCATGGCTGAGGGGGGGTCAGATACGCAGTATTTT.

This clone is a singleton in its sample. The chain is built from TRBV5-4 and TRBJ1-1; a weak D match, TRBD1 (6 bases). Looked up from germline, CDR1 is SGHNT and CDR2 is YYREEE (reference sequence). V was trimmed by 0 bases and J by 0 bases, leaving 9 bases between them. There are 15 residues in the CDR3. DNA for the CDR3: TGTGCCAGCAGCTTGGGGGGGCTAATGAACACTGAAGCTTTCTTT. This sequence encodes CASSLGGLMNTEAFF.

CDR3 in DNA: TGTGCCAGCAGTTCTCGGGACAGGGGGCGCGATCAGCCCCAGCATTTT. It translates to CASSSRDRGRDQPQHF. J is TRBJ1-5 and V is TRBV27; 12 nucleotides line up with TRBD1. V lost 4 bases to trimming and J lost 5 bases; unmatched junction nucleotides: 6. The CDR3 consists of 16 residues. The germline gives CDR1 MNHEY, CDR2 SMNVEV (reference sequence).

The chain couples TRBV5-1 to TRBJ1-1, with 9 bases matching TRBD1. Germline V gene data show CDR1 as SGHRS and CDR2 as YFSETQ. V shed 4 bases, J shed 1 base, and the junction held 5 bases outside the gene matches. The CDR3 is made up of 15 amino acids. The CDR3 coding sequence is TGCGCCAGCAGCCTTACGACAGGGGGGAACACTGAAGCTTTCTTT. Its protein is CASSLTTGGNTEAFF.

V usage is TRBV27 and J usage is TRBJ2-7; 9 bases match TRBD2. The CDR3 runs 16 residues. Trimming removed 5 bases from V and 3 bases from J; junction bases left unmatched: 11. From germline, CDR1 is MNHEY and CDR2 SMNVEV (reference sequence). The DNA for the CDR3 is TGTGCCAGCAGTCCAAAGACTAGCGGCTGGTTCTACGAGCAGTACTTC. Translating it yields CASSPKTSGWFYEQYF.

In its sample, this clone was seen once. V is TRBV30 and J is TRBJ2-3; the match to TRBD2 covers 8 bases. V lost 0 bases, J lost 3 bases, and 5 bases stayed unmatched. The CDR3 is 15 residues long. Germline lookup yields CDR1 GTSNPN and CDR2 SVGIG (reference sequence). In nucleotides, the CDR3 is TGTGCCTGGAGTGTACTAGCGGTGCAAACAGATACGCAGTATTTT. As protein: CAWSVLAVQTDTQYF.

The chain combines TRBV5-5 with TRBJ2-2; unclear D gene. Germline CDR1 reads SGHKS; CDR2 reads YYEKEE (reference sequence). This CDR3 region has 17 residues. With 1 base removed from V and 6 bases from J, the gap between germline ends came to 19 bases. The CDR3 sequence: CASSLNLGLVSPGELFF. CDR3 DNA: TGTGCCAGCAGCTTGAATTTAGGGTTGGTTAGTCCCGGGGAGCTGTTTTTT.

This clone was counted once. The V gene is TRBV11-2, the J gene TRBJ1-1; D uncertain. CDR3 size: 17 residues. V was trimmed by 0 bases and J by 1 base, leaving 15 bases between them. CDR1 and CDR2 from the germline V gene are SGHAT and FQNNGV. The CDR3 reads CASSLDWKARRNTEAFF. DNA of the CDR3: TGTGCCAGCAGCTTAGATTGGAAGGCCAGGAGGAACACTGAAGCTTTCTTT.

V usage is TRBV9 and J usage is TRBJ1-5, with 7 positions matching TRBD1. Trimming at V came to 2 bases and at J to 2 bases, leaving 1 base not matched to a gene. Germline V gene data show CDR1 as SGDLS and CDR2 as YYNGEE. CDR3 length: 14 residues. CDR3 nucleotides: TGTGCCAGCAGCGTCCAGGGGGGCAATCAGCCCCAGCATTTT. It translates to CASSVQGGNQPQHF. Filled out from reference TRBV9 and TRBJ1-5, the complete variable domain reads DSGVTQTPKHLITATGQRVTLRCSPRSGDLSVYWYQQSLDQGLQFLIQYYNGEERAKGNILERFSAQQFPDLHSELNLSSLELGDSALYFCASSVQGGNQPQHFGDGTRLSIL.

The V call is TRBV5-6, the J call TRBJ1-6; unclear D gene. Trimming stripped 0 bases from V and 10 bases from J, with 17 bases between. The CDR3 has 16 residues. Germline V gene sequence: CDR1 SGHDT, CDR2 YYEEEE. This CDR3 reads CASSLARGIGRSPLHF. The CDR3 DNA is TGTGCCAGCAGCTTGGCCAGAGGGATCGGTCGCTCACCCCTCCACTTT.

This chain connects TRBV6-5 to TRBJ2-7; tentative D call: TRBD2 (7 bases). V lost 5 bases, J lost 6 bases, and 14 bases lay in between. Germline V gives CDR1 MNHEY, CDR2 SVGAGI. This CDR3 spans 13 amino acids. The CDR3 DNA reads TGTGCCAGCAGTCGAACCGGGGGGCGCGAGCAGTACTTC. Amino acids: CASSRTGGREQYF.

CDR3 DNA: TGCGCCAGCACGCCCGGGACAATCCACGAGCAGTACTTC. This codes for CASTPGTIHEQYF. The chain uses TRBV5-1 and TRBJ2-7; weak D call: TRBD1 (6 bases). Trimming took 6 bases from V and 5 from J, leaving 15 bases between them. The CDR3 is 13 residues long. From germline, CDR1 is SGHRS and CDR2 YFSETQ.

V usage is TRBV7-9 and J usage is TRBJ2-7, with 9 bases fitting TRBD1. The CDR3 covers 14 residues. J was trimmed by 7 bases and V by 4 bases; bases with no gene match: 8. Germline V gene data show CDR1 as SEHNR and CDR2 as FQNEAQ (reference sequence). The CDR3 region has the DNA TGTGCCAGCAGCTCGGGACAGGGTGCGTTTGAGCAGTACTTC. It is translated as CASSSGQGAFEQYF.

The chain has TRBV14 and TRBJ2-6; D is possibly TRBD1 (5 bases). This CDR3 has 18 amino acids. The germline V and J ends were trimmed by 1 base and 4 bases, with 17 bases remaining between them. Looked up from germline, CDR1 is SGHDN and CDR2 is FVKESK. CDR3 DNA sequence: TGTGCCAGCAGCCAAGTTGACGGACATCTTATCGGGGCCAACGTCCTGACTTTC. This encodes CASSQVDGHLIGANVLTF.

The chain carries TRBV5-4 and TRBJ2-1; unclear D gene. This CDR3 is 12 amino acids long. Looked up from germline, CDR1 is SGHNT and CDR2 is YYREEE (reference sequence). V was clipped by 6 bases and J by 6 bases, with 10 bases between them. The CDR3 DNA reads TGTGCCAGCATCCGACCACCCAATGAGCAGTTCTTC. Translated: CASIRPPNEQFF.

The genes are TRBV27 and TRBJ1-1; D ambiguous. This CDR3 comprises 10 residues. Germline CDR1 and CDR2: MNHEY and SMNVEV (reference sequence). V was shortened by 8 bases and J by 3 bases, with 4 bases between the two germline ends. In nucleotides, the CDR3 is TGTGCCAGCCTCCACACTGAAGCTTTCTTT. It translates to CASLHTEAFF.

The rearrangement joins TRBV27 to TRBJ1-2, with a weak D call TRBD1 (5 bases). This CDR3 spans 15 amino acids. From germline, CDR1 is MNHEY and CDR2 SMNVEV (reference sequence). Trimming stripped 3 bases from V and 8 bases from J, with 19 bases between. The CDR3 sequence: CASSLLATPEGGYTF. For the CDR3, the DNA is TGTGCCAGCAGTTTGCTGGCGACCCCCGAGGGGGGCTACACCTTC.

The chain employs TRBV4-1 and TRBJ2-5; 8 bases are shared with TRBD1. There are 16 residues in the CDR3. From germline, CDR1 is MGHRA and CDR2 YSYEKL. Trimming at V came to 0 bases and at J to 4 bases, leaving 7 bases not matched to a gene. CDR3 nucleotide sequence: TGCGCCAGCAGCCAAGATCAGGGGGCCCTGCCAGAGACCCAGTACTTC. Its protein is CASSQDQGALPETQYF.